A single sample gave rise to the 30 T cell receptor beta chains below, sequenced in a study of blood T cells in healthy people across ages. The authors ran a second PCR of about 7 to 11 cycles using a sample-barcoded 5' primer and a J-beta primer mix. A single record per CDR3 protein comes from TCRdb applying MiXCR to the 5' RACE reads. The table has about a million distinct CDR3 sequences, approximately 50% seen once. The sequenced sample was blood. The origin of the receptors is a woman in her sixties in good health.

This clonotype was counted only a few times. The V and J genes are TRBV29-1 and TRBJ2-1; 11 nucleotides line up with TRBD2. Losses at the gene ends were 7 bases for V and 12 bases for J; bases not matched to a gene: 17. Germline V gene lookup returns CDR1 SQVTM and CDR2 ANQGSEA. This CDR3 spans 15 amino acids. The CDR3 spells CSALSLAGGFFVQFF. CDR3 DNA: TGCAGCGCCCTCTCATTAGCGGGAGGGTTTTTTGTGCAGTTCTTC.

This clonotype was seen a handful of times. At one boundary the junction diverges from the germline segment, which might be a read error. The V call is TRBV4-1, the J call TRBJ2-4; 7 nucleotides align to TRBD1. The J call is uncertain, as TRBJ2-7 better fits the DNA end. This CDR3 spans 14 amino acids. Germline CDR1 MGHRA, CDR2 YSYEKL. The CDR3 here is CASSPNGQAYEQYF. CDR3 DNA: TGCGCTAGCAGCCCTAACGGACAGGCCTACGAGCAGTACTTC.

This clonotype was seen a handful of times. The V gene is TRBV29-1, the J gene TRBJ1-2; TRBD1 aligns across 10 bases. Germline CDR1 reads SQVTM; CDR2 reads ANQGSEA. V trimming: 1 base; J trimming: 6 bases; junction bases outside the gene matches: 2. The CDR3 runs to 13 residues. CDR3 nucleotides: TGCAGCGTTGAAGGGGGGACAGGGGATGGCTACACCTTC. Translating gives CSVEGGTGDGYTF.

The gene calls are TRBV7-6 and TRBJ2-7, with a tentative D call TRBD2 (6 bases). Germline CDR1 and CDR2: SGHVS and FNYEAQ. This CDR3 has 15 amino acids. V lost 5 bases, J lost 8 bases, and 22 bases lay in between. In DNA form, the CDR3 reads TGTGCCAGCAGCCCCGACGGCGGGAAGTTCCAGAAGCAGTACTTC. This gives the protein CASSPDGGKFQKQYF.

This chain joins TRBV15 and TRBJ2-2; the match to TRBD2 covers 7 bases. Per the germline V gene, CDR1 is LNHNV and CDR2 is YYDKDF (reference sequence). The CDR3 consists of 15 residues. Losses at the gene ends were 6 bases for V and 3 bases for J; bases not matched to a gene: 7. CDR3 in amino acids: CATRADREDTGELFF. The CDR3 DNA sequence: TGTGCCACCAGGGCTGATCGGGAGGACACCGGGGAGCTGTTTTTT.

V usage is TRBV11-2 and J usage is TRBJ2-2; D remains unclear. The CDR3 is 13 amino acids. Germline V gene lookup returns CDR1 SGHAT and CDR2 FQNNGV. The V gene lost 5 bases and the J gene lost 5 bases, with 9 bases spanning the gap. Written as DNA, the CDR3 is TGTGCCAGCAGCACCCATTTTACCGGGGAGCTGTTTTTT. This translates into CASSTHFTGELFF.

CDR3 in amino acids: CASSVSVDNEQFF. The DNA of the CDR3 is TGCGCCAGCAGCGTCTCCGTGGACAATGAGCAGTTCTTC. The gene calls are TRBV5-1 and TRBJ2-1; D is uncertain. CDR3 length equals 13 residues. Per germline, CDR1 SGHRS and CDR2 YFSETQ. The V and J ends lost 4 bases and 5 bases respectively, with 10 bases between them. Full variable domain (outside the CDR3, taken from reference TRBV5-1 and TRBJ2-1): KAGVTQTPRYLIKTRGQQVTLSCSPISGHRSVSWYQQTPGQGLQFLFEYFSETQRNKGNFPGRFSGRQFSNSRSEMNVSTLELGDSALYLCASSVSVDNEQFFGPGTRLTVL.

The chain has TRBV4-2 and TRBJ1-5, with 8 bases aligning to TRBD1. The V and J ends lost 3 bases and 5 bases, in that order; junction bases with no gene match: 3. This CDR3 is 14 amino acids long. Germline lookup yields CDR1 LGHNA and CDR2 YNFKEQ. The CDR3 DNA follows: TGTGCCAGCAGCCAGGAGACAGGGGATCAGCCCCAGCATTTT. This sequence encodes CASSQETGDQPQHF.

Remarks on this clonotype: The junction and the germline gene differ at one end; a read error may be behind it. The CDR3 DNA is TGTGCCAGCCCTCCCTGGGCAGGGGGGGATCGTAGCTCCTACGAGCAATACTTC. It specifies CASPPWAGGDRSSYEQYF. The chain recombines TRBV28 with TRBJ2-7; the D gene could be TRBD1 or TRBD2 (7 bases each). Germline V gene sequence: CDR1 MDHEN, CDR2 SYDVKM. CDR3 size: 18 residues. The full variable domain, with the rest looked up from reference TRBV28 and TRBJ2-7, is DVKVTQSSRYLVKRTGEKVFLECVQDMDHENMFWYRQDPGLGLRLIYFSYDVKMKEKGDIPEGYSVSREKKERFSLILESASTNQTSMYLCASPPWAGGDRSSYEQYFGPGTRLTVT.

In this sample, this clonotype turned up a few times. J is TRBJ2-7 and V is TRBV20-1; D is ambiguous. Trimming cost V 0 bases and J 4 bases, with 10 bases left between them. CDR1 is DFQATT and CDR2 is SNEGSKA in the germline V gene (reference sequence). The length of the CDR3 is 13 residues. The CDR3 DNA follows: TGCAGTGCTAGAGATCTTGACAAGTACGAGCAGTACTTC. Amino acids: CSARDLDKYEQYF.

This clonotype has ten or more counts. A much more abundant neighbour one base away suggests this may be a read error. V gene TRBV20-1 combines with J gene TRBJ2-1; a weak D match, TRBD1 (5 bases). Trimming removed 6 bases at V and 8 bases at J, with 26 bases between. The germline V gene encodes CDR1 DFQATT and CDR2 SNEGSKA (reference sequence). CDR3 length: 16 residues. CDR3 in DNA: TGCAGTGCGGCTCGGGCTAGGGGCAACTATATCGATGAGCAGTTCTTC. It specifies CSAARARGNYIDEQFF.

A word on this clonotype: This sequence may be a read error, since a much larger clone differs from it by one base. This sequence joins TRBV10-3 and TRBJ2-4, with D possibly TRBD2 on 5 matching bases. Germline CDR1 reads ENHRY; CDR2 reads SYGVKD. Trimming cost V 8 bases and J 7 bases, with 15 bases left between them. This CDR3 has 13 amino acids. The CDR3 coding sequence is TGTGCCATCGGTAGCCAGGAGGTGAACATTCAGTACTTC. This codes for CAIGSQEVNIQYF.

The V gene is TRBV2, the J gene TRBJ1-5, with a tentative D call TRBD1 (5 bases). CDR3 length equals 14 residues. V lost 3 bases and J lost 6, with 12 bases in between. Germline CDR1 SNHLY, CDR2 FYNNEI. The CDR3 protein is CASSDRVARQPQHF. The CDR3 nucleotides read TGTGCCAGCAGTGACAGGGTGGCTCGTCAGCCCCAGCATTTT.

This clonotype was detected a few times. J is TRBJ2-5 and V is TRBV29-1; D gene unclear. In germline, CDR1 is SQVTM, CDR2 ANQGSEA. V lost 7 bases to trimming and J lost 5 bases, with 23 bases between them. The CDR3 covers 15 residues. The CDR3 reads CSALLTRKRWETQYF. CDR3 in DNA: TGCAGCGCTTTACTGACCCGGAAGAGGTGGGAGACCCAGTACTTC. The full variable domain, rest sourced from reference TRBV29-1 and TRBJ2-5, is SAVISQKPSRDICQRGTSLTIQCQVDSQVTMMFWYRQQPGQSLTLIATANQGSEATYESGFVIDKFPISRPNLTFSTLTVSNMSPEDSSIYLCSALLTRKRWETQYFGPGTRLLVL.

The chain has TRBV7-8 and TRBJ2-7, with 7 positions matching TRBD2. Germline V lookup: CDR1 SGHVS, CDR2 FQNEAQ. CDR3 size: 15 residues. The V and J ends lost 5 bases and 2 bases, in that order; junction bases with no gene match: 9. CDR3 sequence (DNA): TGTGCCAGCAGCGGGCTTGCTAGCGGAACCTACGAGCAGTACTTC. This gives the protein CASSGLASGTYEQYF.

This chain connects TRBV27 to TRBJ2-5; 10 nucleotides align to TRBD2. The tail of the sequence fits TRBJ2-7 better, so the J call may be wrong. This CDR3 contains 16 residues. CDR1 is MNHEY, CDR2 SMNVEV, per germline (reference sequence). CDR3 in amino acids: CASSLKPSGRVYEQYF. The CDR3 DNA reads as TGTGCCAGCAGTTTAAAGCCGAGCGGGAGGGTCTACGAGCAGTACTTC.

The chain employs TRBV6-1 and TRBJ1-2; D not certain. In germline, CDR1 is MNHNS, CDR2 SASEGT. The CDR3 has 13 amino acids. V lost 3 bases and J lost 8, with 13 bases in between. CDR3 sequence reads: CASSEAGVRGYTF. CDR3 in DNA: TGTGCCAGCAGTGAGGCCGGGGTAAGGGGCTACACCTTC.

The chain carries TRBV27 and TRBJ2-1; TRBD2 matches 13 bases. Trimming took 7 bases from V and 7 from J; bases not matched to a gene: 4. The germline CDR1 and CDR2 sequences are MNHEY and SMNVEV (reference sequence). The CDR3 has 14 residues. The CDR3 loop is CASNGLAGDNEQFF. Here the CDR3 DNA reads TGTGCCAGCAATGGACTAGCGGGGGATAATGAGCAGTTCTTC.

The V gene is TRBV12-3 or TRBV12-4, the J gene TRBJ1-5; tentative D call: TRBD1 (5 bases). V was cut by 0 bases and J by 6 bases, with 9 bases left in between. The CDR3 runs 14 residues. The CDR3: CASSLAAGTQPQHF. In nucleotides, the CDR3 is TGTGCCAGCAGTTTAGCAGCGGGGACTCAGCCCCAGCATTTT.

The rearrangement uses TRBV28 and TRBJ2-5, with a tentative D call TRBD2 (6 bases). V was clipped by 5 bases and J by 11 bases, with 27 bases between them. From germline, CDR1 is MDHEN and CDR2 SYDVKM. The CDR3 sequence is 16 residues long. The CDR3 bases are TGTGCCAGCAGTAAGTTGGACTACAATTACAACAATGAGCAGTACTTC. The encoded protein is CASSKLDYNYNNEQYF. Supplemented by reference TRBV28 and TRBJ2-5, the full variable domain reads DVKVTQSSRYLVKRTGEKVFLECVQDMDHENMFWYRQDPGLGLRLIYFSYDVKMKEKGDIPEGYSVSREKKERFSLILESASTNQTSMYLCASSKLDYNYNNEQYFGPGTRLLVL.

This clonotype was seen a handful of times. The chain combines TRBV11-2 with TRBJ2-5; 8 positions agree with TRBD2. The CDR3 is 13 amino acids. Trimming at V came to 5 bases and at J to 4 bases, leaving 3 bases not matched to a gene. Germline values: CDR1 SGHAT, CDR2 FQNNGV. CDR3: CASSQRELETQYF. The CDR3 DNA sequence: TGTGCCAGCAGCCAGCGGGAGTTAGAGACCCAGTACTTC.

This clonotype appeared a few times. This chain links TRBV18 with TRBJ1-1, with D tentatively TRBD1 (5 bases). CDR1 is KGHSH and CDR2 is LQKENI in the germline V gene. V was trimmed by 3 bases and J by 2 bases, leaving 16 bases between them. The CDR3 has 16 amino acids. The CDR3: CASSPPGGVINTEAFF. The CDR3, as DNA: TGTGCCAGCTCACCGCCGGGGGGGGTAATAAACACTGAAGCTTTCTTT.

V and J are TRBV28 and TRBJ2-3, with unresolved D. Per the germline V gene, CDR1 is MDHEN and CDR2 is SYDVKM. V dropped 8 bases and J dropped 0 bases, with 6 bases sitting between them. The CDR3 consists of 12 residues. The CDR3 DNA reads as TGTGCCAGCTACCAGAGCACAGATACGCAGTATTTT. Amino acid sequence: CASYQSTDTQYF.

V and J are TRBV24-1 and TRBJ1-2; D unresolved. V lost 0 bases and J 6 bases, leaving 7 bases between the germline ends. CDR1 KGHDR and CDR2 SFDVKD come from the germline V gene. This CDR3 region has 13 residues. The CDR3 region has the DNA TGTGCCACCAGTGATTTGGCGGGTCATGGCTACACCTTC. Protein: CATSDLAGHGYTF.

This clonotype turned up a few times. The chain links TRBV7-2 to TRBJ2-4, with 10 bases fitting TRBD2. This CDR3 contains 17 residues. The V gene end was trimmed by 5 bases and the J gene end by 2 bases; junction bases not matched to a gene: 9. Germline CDR1 and CDR2: SGHTA and FQGNSA. The DNA for the CDR3 is TGTGCCAGCAGCCACTCGGGACTAGCGATATCCAAAAACATTCAGTACTTC. It specifies CASSHSGLAISKNIQYF.

The chain links TRBV20-1 to TRBJ2-5, with D maybe TRBD1 (5 bases). V was pared by 0 bases and J by 2 bases, with 10 bases between. Germline loops: CDR1 DFQATT, CDR2 SNEGSKA (reference sequence). The CDR3 covers 14 residues. CDR3 in amino acids: CSARDLGAQETQYF. The CDR3 DNA reads TGCAGTGCTAGAGATTTAGGGGCACAAGAGACCCAGTACTTC.

The chain recombines TRBV10-3 with TRBJ2-3, with D perhaps TRBD1 (5 bases). V was pared by 7 bases and J by 2 bases, with 7 bases between. Germline V CDR1 and CDR2: ENHRY, SYGVKD. The CDR3 runs to 12 residues. The CDR3 loop reads CAIKGITDTQYF. The CDR3 DNA reads TGTGCCATCAAGGGGATCACAGATACGCAGTATTTT.

This clonotype has just a few counts. J is TRBJ2-1 and V is TRBV5-1; 11 nucleotides match TRBD2. V lost 6 bases to trimming and J lost 5 bases; unmatched junction nucleotides: 13. CDR1 and CDR2 (germline): SGHRS, YFSETQ. This CDR3 has 17 amino acids. The CDR3 DNA reads TGCGCCAGCACCGCTCTTGCCGGGACTAGCGGAAACAATGAGCAGTTCTTC. Residues: CASTALAGTSGNNEQFF.

CDR3 sequence (DNA): TGTGCCCCCAGCCCGGGAGAGGAGACCCAGTACTTC. It encodes CAPSPGEETQYF. V gene TRBV14 combines with J gene TRBJ2-5, with D perhaps TRBD2 (6 bases). V was cut by 11 bases and J by 5 bases, with 15 bases left in between. CDR1 and CDR2 (germline): SGHDN, FVKESK. The CDR3 extends over 12 amino acids.

The table lists this clonotype with a few counts. This chain connects TRBV20-1 to TRBJ2-7, with D possibly matching TRBD2 (6 bases). Trimming removed 0 bases at V and 5 bases at J, with 17 bases between. This CDR3 region has 15 residues. Looked up from germline, CDR1 is DFQATT and CDR2 is SNEGSKA (reference sequence). The CDR3, as DNA: TGCAGTGCTAGAGAGGGACTTCCCTCCGTGGACGAGCAGTACTTC. Translation: CSAREGLPSVDEQYF.